This TCR beta chain was sequenced for a study of T cell changes during pregnancy in multiple sclerosis. Measured with immunoSEQ multiplex PCR; TCRdb has only the in-frame clones, and not every one. The table shows 57,000 or so clones, with roughly 88% occurring only once. Per germline, CDR1 SGDLS and CDR2 YYNGEE. This CDR3 is 15 amino acids long. Unmatched junction bases numbered 5, after V lost 4 bases and J lost 1 base. The chain uses TRBV9 and TRBJ1-1; 9 bases are a match to TRBD1. This receptor was identified in a female donor with multiple sclerosis, enrolled in a pregnancy study. The specimen was peripheral blood, collected in the second trimester of pregnancy. For the CDR3, the DNA is TGTGCCAGCAGCCCCCCGACAGGGGGGAACACTGAAGCTTTCTTT. Translating it yields CASSPPTGGNTEAFF. The complete variable domain, with remaining parts taken from reference TRBV9 and TRBJ1-1, reads DSGVTQTPKHLITATGQRVTLRCSPRSGDLSVYWYQQSLDQGLQFLIQYYNGEERAKGNILERFSAQQFPDLHSELNLSSLELGDSALYFCASSPPTGGNTEAFFGQGTRLTVV.